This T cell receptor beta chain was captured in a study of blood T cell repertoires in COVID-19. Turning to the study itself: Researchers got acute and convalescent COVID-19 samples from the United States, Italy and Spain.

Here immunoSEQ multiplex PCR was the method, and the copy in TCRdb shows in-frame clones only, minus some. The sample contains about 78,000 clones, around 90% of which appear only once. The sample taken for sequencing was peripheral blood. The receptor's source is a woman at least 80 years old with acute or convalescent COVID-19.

The CDR3 DNA follows: TGTGCCACCAGTGATCCCAGGACTAGCGGTTACGAGCAGTACTTC. It codes for CATSDPRTSGYEQYF. The chain carries TRBV24-1 and TRBJ2-7; 10 bases agree with TRBD2. V dropped 3 bases and J dropped 4; count of bases not matched to a gene: 5. The CDR3 has 15 amino acids. In germline, CDR1 is KGHDR, CDR2 SFDVKD.